The 3 T cell receptor beta chains reported below all come from one sample, sequenced in a study of siplizumab effects on memory and regulatory T cells. Sequenced by immunoSEQ multiplex PCR; TCRdb stores in-frame clones only, minus some. The profile shows tens of thousands of clones, around 97% of them singletons. The sample was naive CD4+ T cells sorted from blood. The origin of the receptors is a human donor in good health.

This chain joins TRBV4-2 and TRBJ1-6, with D unresolved. Trimming took 0 bases from V and 6 from J, leaving 12 bases between them. The germline gives CDR1 LGHNA, CDR2 YNFKEQ. CDR3 length equals 16 residues. This CDR3 is CASSQDHRGTNSPLHF. CDR3 DNA sequence: TGTGCCAGCAGCCAAGATCATCGGGGAACTAATTCACCCCTCCACTTT.

The chain combines TRBV9 with TRBJ1-1; 9 nucleotides match TRBD1. The CDR3 is 14 residues long. Germline CDR1 reads SGDLS; CDR2 reads YYNGEE. After removal of 3 bases from V and 7 bases from J, the junction contained 7 bases not matched to a gene. The DNA for the CDR3 is TGTGCCAGCAGCGAGGACAGGGGCCAAGGTGAAGCTTTCTTT. Its translation is CASSEDRGQGEAFF.

The chain combines TRBV7-9 with TRBJ1-2; TRBD1 might be the D (5 bases). CDR1 and CDR2 (germline): SEHNR, FQNEAQ (reference sequence). Trimming pared 0 bases from V and 8 bases from J, leaving 7 bases between. This CDR3 is 12 amino acids long. The CDR3 loop is CASSLAGGGYTF. The CDR3, as DNA: TGTGCCAGCAGCTTAGCGGGGGGAGGCTACACCTTC. Full variable domain (remainder filled in from reference TRBV7-9 and TRBJ1-2): DTGVSQNPRHKITKRGQNVTFRCDPISEHNRLYWYRQTLGQGPEFLTYFQNEAQLEKSRLLSDRFSAERPKGSFSTLEIQRTEQGDSAMYLCASSLAGGGYTFGSGTRLTVV.